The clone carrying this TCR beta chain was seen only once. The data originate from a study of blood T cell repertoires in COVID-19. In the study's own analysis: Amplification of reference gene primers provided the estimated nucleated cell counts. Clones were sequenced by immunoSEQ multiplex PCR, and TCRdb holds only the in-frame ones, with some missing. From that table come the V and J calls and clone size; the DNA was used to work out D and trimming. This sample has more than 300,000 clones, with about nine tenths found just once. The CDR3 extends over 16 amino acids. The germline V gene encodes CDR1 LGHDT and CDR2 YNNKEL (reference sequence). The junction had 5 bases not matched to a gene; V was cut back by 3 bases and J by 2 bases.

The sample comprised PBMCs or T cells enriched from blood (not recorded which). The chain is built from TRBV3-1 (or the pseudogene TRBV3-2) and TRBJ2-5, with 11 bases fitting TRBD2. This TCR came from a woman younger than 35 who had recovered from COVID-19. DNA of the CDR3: TGTGCCAGCAGCCAGGGCTTAGCGGGGGGGCAAGAGACCCAGTACTTC. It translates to CASSQGLAGGQETQYF.